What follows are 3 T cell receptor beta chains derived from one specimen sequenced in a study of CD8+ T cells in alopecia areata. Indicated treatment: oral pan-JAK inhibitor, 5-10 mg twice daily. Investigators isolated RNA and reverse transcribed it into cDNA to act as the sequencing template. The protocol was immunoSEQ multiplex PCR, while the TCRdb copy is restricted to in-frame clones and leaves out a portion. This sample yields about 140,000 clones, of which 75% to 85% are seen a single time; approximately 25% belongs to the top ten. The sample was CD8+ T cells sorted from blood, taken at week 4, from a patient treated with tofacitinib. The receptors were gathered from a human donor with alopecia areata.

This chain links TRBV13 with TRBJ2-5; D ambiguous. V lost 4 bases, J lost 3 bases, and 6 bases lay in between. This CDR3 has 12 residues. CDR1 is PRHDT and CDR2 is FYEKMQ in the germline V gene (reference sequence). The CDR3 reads CASSSSEETQYF. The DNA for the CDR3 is TGTGCCAGCAGCTCGTCGGAAGAGACCCAGTACTTC.

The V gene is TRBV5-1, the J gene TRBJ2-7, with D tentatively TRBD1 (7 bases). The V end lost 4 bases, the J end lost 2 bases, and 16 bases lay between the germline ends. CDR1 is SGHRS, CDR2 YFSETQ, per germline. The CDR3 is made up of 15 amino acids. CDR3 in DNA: TGCGCCAGCAGCGCGGGACAGTTGCCCGCCTACGAGCAGTACTTC. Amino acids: CASSAGQLPAYEQYF. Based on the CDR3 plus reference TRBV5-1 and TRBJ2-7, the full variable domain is KAGVTQTPRYLIKTRGQQVTLSCSPISGHRSVSWYQQTPGQGLQFLFEYFSETQRNKGNFPGRFSGRQFSNSRSEMNVSTLELGDSALYLCASSAGQLPAYEQYFGPGTRLTVT.

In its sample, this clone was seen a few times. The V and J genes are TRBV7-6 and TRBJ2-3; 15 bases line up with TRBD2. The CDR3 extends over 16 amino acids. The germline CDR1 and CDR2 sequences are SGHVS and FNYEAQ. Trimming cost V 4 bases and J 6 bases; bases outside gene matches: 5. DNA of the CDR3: TGTGCCAGCAGCTGGGGGACTAGCGGGGGGCTGGATACGCAGTATTTT. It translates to CASSWGTSGGLDTQYF.